A single sample gave rise to the 17 T cell receptor beta chains below, sequenced in a study of metastatic and nonmetastatic thyroid tumors. MiXCR reprocessed the PCR reads for TCRdb. The sample yields about 25,000 clones, around 20% seen once. Each patient went into thyroid surgery without having received any treatment. The sample comprised blood. The receptors here all came from a male donor with papillary thyroid cancer or a benign thyroid nodule (not recorded which). Some clones in this sample may be carry-over from other donors' samples.

By share of the sample, this clone is medium-sized. The chain is built from TRBV6-6 and TRBJ2-7; possibly TRBD1 for D (6 bases). The germline gives CDR1 MNHNY, CDR2 SVGAGI (reference sequence). The germline V and J ends were trimmed by 0 bases and 4 bases, with 16 bases remaining between them. This CDR3 is 16 amino acids long. CDR3 DNA: TGTGCCAGCAGTTACTCGAAGTTTGGGGACAAATACGAGCAGTACTTC. This encodes CASSYSKFGDKYEQYF.

This clone was recorded at least ten times. The V gene is TRBV5-5, the J gene TRBJ1-2; TRBD1 might be the D (5 bases). Germline V gives CDR1 SGHKS, CDR2 YYEKEE (reference sequence). Deletions cut 0 bases from V and 4 bases from J, with 16 bases between. CDR3 length: 16 residues. The chain's CDR3 is CASSLASREVGYGYTF. Written as DNA, the CDR3 is TGTGCCAGCAGCTTGGCCTCCAGGGAGGTAGGCTATGGCTACACCTTC.

At least ten counts were recorded for this clone. V and J are TRBV6-1 and TRBJ2-4, with D unclear. The CDR3 loop spans 18 amino acids. V lost 1 base and J 4 bases, leaving 20 bases between the germline ends. Germline V lookup: CDR1 MNHNS, CDR2 SASEGT. CDR3 coding DNA: TGTGCCAGCAGTGAAGAAGGGTTCGTATGGAATTTAAAAAACATTCAGTACTTC. Amino acid sequence: CASSEEGFVWNLKNIQYF.

The chain uses TRBV5-1 and TRBJ2-1, with a possible D match to TRBD1 (6 bases). CDR3 length: 14 residues. Deletions cut 4 bases from V and 12 bases from J, with 20 bases between. Germline V CDR1 and CDR2: SGHRS, YFSETQ. The CDR3 is CASSNGQRRAGQFF. The DNA for the CDR3 is TGCGCCAGCAGCAACGGACAGCGACGGGCTGGGCAGTTCTTC.

The rearrangement uses TRBV5-1 and TRBJ2-7; D is unclear. Trimming cost V 0 bases and J 5 bases, with 15 bases left between them. This CDR3 is built from 15 residues. CDR1 SGHRS and CDR2 YFSETQ come from the germline V gene. The chain's CDR3 is CASSLAPTRVHEQYF. CDR3 in DNA: TGCGCCAGCAGCTTGGCACCGACTCGTGTTCACGAGCAGTACTTC.

This clone has a count of ten or more. The chain uses TRBV25-1 and TRBJ2-5; D gene unclear. The CDR3 totals 15 residues. The V end was cut by 0 bases, the J end by 1 base, with 9 bases between. Germline assignment: CDR1 MGHDK and CDR2 SYGVNS. In nucleotides, the CDR3 is TGTGCCAGCAGTGAATACGTGGGAACCCAAGAGACCCAGTACTTC. Residues: CASSEYVGTQETQYF.

This clone is termed medium-sized. The chain carries TRBV6-1 and TRBJ1-6, with D possibly being TRBD1 (5 bases). Trimming took off 6 bases at V and 8 bases at J, with 14 bases between the two ends. CDR3 size: 14 residues. Germline-derived CDR1 and CDR2 are MNHNS and SASEGT. CDR3 nucleotide sequence: TGTGCCAGCAGATTGGGGGTTTCCGATTCACCCCTCCACTTT. Its protein product is CASRLGVSDSPLHF.

There are a few counts of this clone. The chain employs TRBV12-3 or TRBV12-4 and TRBJ2-3; D gene uncertain. This CDR3 comprises 12 residues. The V end was cut by 3 bases, the J end by 4 bases, with 5 bases between. The CDR3 bases are TGTGCCAGCAGTTTGATGGCAGATACGCAGTATTTT. Encoded protein: CASSLMADTQYF.

This clone was picked up many times. The chain links TRBV9 to TRBJ1-2; no clear D. V was clipped by 4 bases and J by 5 bases, with 15 bases between them. The CDR3 loop spans 14 amino acids. The V gene's germline CDR1 is SGDLS and CDR2 YYNGEE. CDR3 coding DNA: TGTGCCAGCAGCCCCCACGCCCCGGTATATGGCTACACCTTC. Protein: CASSPHAPVYGYTF.

This chain links TRBV7-3 with TRBJ2-1, with a weak D call TRBD2 (6 bases). The V and J ends lost 5 bases and 7 bases respectively, with 18 bases between them. The CDR3 spans 15 residues. In germline, CDR1 is SGHTA, CDR2 FQGTGA. CDR3 loop: CASSDRDSTPNEQFF. The CDR3 nucleotides are TGTGCCAGCAGCGACCGGGACTCCACCCCAAATGAGCAGTTCTTC.

The chain joins TRBV6-5 to TRBJ2-7, with 12 bases identical to TRBD2. The CDR3 totals 16 residues. CDR1 is MNHEY, CDR2 SVGAGI, per germline. Trimming removed 0 bases from V and 5 bases from J; junction bases left unmatched: 5. As DNA, the CDR3 is TGTGCCAGCAGTTACTCCTGGACTAGCGGGGTAGACGAGCAGTACTTC. It yields the protein CASSYSWTSGVDEQYF.

This clone was seen only a few times. The rearrangement joins TRBV19 to TRBJ2-7; 7 bases agree with TRBD1. The CDR3 is 14 residues long. Per germline, CDR1 LNHDA and CDR2 SQIVND (reference sequence). V shed 4 bases and J 8 bases; nucleotides not matched to a gene: 11. The chain's CDR3 is CASSTDRVGSQQYF. For the CDR3, the DNA is TGTGCCAGTAGTACCGACAGGGTAGGGTCCCAGCAGTACTTC. Filled out from reference TRBV19 and TRBJ2-7, the complete variable domain reads DGGITQSPKYLFRKEGQNVTLSCEQNLNHDAMYWYRQDPGQGLRLIYYSQIVNDFQKGDIAEGYSVSREKKESFPLTVTSAQKNPTAFYLCASSTDRVGSQQYFGPGTRLTVT.

This clone was seen more than once but under ten times. This rearrangement joins TRBV24-1 to TRBJ2-3, with 10 bases matching TRBD2. Per germline, CDR1 KGHDR and CDR2 SFDVKD. The CDR3 is made up of 16 amino acids. The V gene end was trimmed by 3 bases and the J gene end by 4 bases; junction bases not matched to a gene: 6. This chain's CDR3 is CATSDPSGRFSDTQYF. CDR3 nucleotide sequence: TGTGCCACCAGTGATCCTAGCGGGAGATTCTCAGATACGCAGTATTTT.

This clone was seen at least ten times. The chain is built from TRBV20-1 and TRBJ1-5; D call uncertain. V lost 3 bases and J 3 bases, leaving 3 bases between the germline ends. The germline gives CDR1 DFQATT, CDR2 SNEGSKA (reference sequence). The CDR3 contains 11 residues. The CDR3 reads CSASNNQPQHF. In nucleotides, the CDR3 is TGCAGTGCTAGTAACAATCAGCCCCAGCATTTT.

This clone is medium-sized by share. The genes are TRBV28 and TRBJ2-1; D possibly corresponds to TRBD1 (6 bases). Germline CDR1 reads MDHEN; CDR2 reads SYDVKM. V was shortened by 6 bases and J by 8 bases, with 17 bases between the two germline ends. This CDR3 region has 14 residues. The CDR3, as DNA: TGTGCCAGCAGCTCCGATGCGACAGGCGATGAGCAGTTCTTC. This encodes CASSSDATGDEQFF. Full variable domain (remainder filled in from reference TRBV28 and TRBJ2-1): DVKVTQSSRYLVKRTGEKVFLECVQDMDHENMFWYRQDPGLGLRLIYFSYDVKMKEKGDIPEGYSVSREKKERFSLILESASTNQTSMYLCASSSDATGDEQFFGPGTRLTVL.

In its sample, this clone ranks as medium-sized. The chain links TRBV6-5 to TRBJ2-1, with 7 nucleotides matching TRBD2. The CDR3 runs 17 residues. J lost 3 bases, V lost 0 bases, and 8 bases had no gene match. The V gene's germline CDR1 is MNHEY and CDR2 SVGAGI. DNA of the CDR3: TGTGCCAGCAGTTACTCACCTCCGGGAGGCCTCTACAATGAGCAGTTCTTC. Amino acids: CASSYSPPGGLYNEQFF.

The chain is built from TRBV20-1 and TRBJ2-3; no definite D call. V was cut by 1 base and J by 9 bases, with 11 bases left in between. Germline CDR1 is DFQATT and CDR2 is SNEGSKA (reference sequence). The CDR3 covers 12 residues. The CDR3 here is CSARASVGTQYF. CDR3 coding DNA: TGCAGTGCTAGAGCCAGTGTGGGAACGCAGTATTTT.